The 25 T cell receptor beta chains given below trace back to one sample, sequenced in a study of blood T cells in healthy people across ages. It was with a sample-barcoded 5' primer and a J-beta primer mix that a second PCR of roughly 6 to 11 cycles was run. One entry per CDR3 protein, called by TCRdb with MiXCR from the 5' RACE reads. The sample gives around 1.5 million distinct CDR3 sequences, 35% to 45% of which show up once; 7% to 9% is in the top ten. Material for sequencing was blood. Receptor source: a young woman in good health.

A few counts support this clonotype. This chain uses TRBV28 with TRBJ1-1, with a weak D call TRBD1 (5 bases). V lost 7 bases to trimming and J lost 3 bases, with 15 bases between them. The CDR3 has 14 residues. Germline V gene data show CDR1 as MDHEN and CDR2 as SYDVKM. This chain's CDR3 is CASMDGTKYTEAFF. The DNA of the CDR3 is TGTGCCAGCATGGACGGGACGAAGTACACTGAAGCTTTCTTT.

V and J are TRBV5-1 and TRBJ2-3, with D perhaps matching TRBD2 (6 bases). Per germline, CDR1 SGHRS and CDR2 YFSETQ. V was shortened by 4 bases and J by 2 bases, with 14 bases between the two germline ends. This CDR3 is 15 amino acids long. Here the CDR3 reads CASSPRERITDTQYF. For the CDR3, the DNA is TGCGCCAGCAGCCCACGGGAGCGGATCACAGATACGCAGTATTTT.

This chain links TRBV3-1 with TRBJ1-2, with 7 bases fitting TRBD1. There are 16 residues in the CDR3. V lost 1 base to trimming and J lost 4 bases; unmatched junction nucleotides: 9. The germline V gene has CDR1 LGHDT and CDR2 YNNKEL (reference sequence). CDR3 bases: TGTGCCAGCAGCCAAGCAGGGGGGGAAAGTGGCTATGGCTACACCTTC. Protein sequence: CASSQAGGESGYGYTF.

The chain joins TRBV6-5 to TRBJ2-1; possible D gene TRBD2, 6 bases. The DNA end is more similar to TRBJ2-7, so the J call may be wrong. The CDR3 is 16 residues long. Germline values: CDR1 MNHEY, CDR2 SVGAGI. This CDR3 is CASSSWGDRSYNEQYF. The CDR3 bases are TGTGCCAGCAGTTCATGGGGGGACCGCTCCTACAATGAGCAGTACTTC.

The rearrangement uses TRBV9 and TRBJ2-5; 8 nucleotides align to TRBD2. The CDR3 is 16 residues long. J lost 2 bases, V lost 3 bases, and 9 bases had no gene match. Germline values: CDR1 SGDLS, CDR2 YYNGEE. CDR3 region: CASSAGDSGVQETQYF. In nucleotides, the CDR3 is TGTGCCAGCAGCGCTGGGGATAGCGGGGTTCAAGAGACCCAGTACTTC. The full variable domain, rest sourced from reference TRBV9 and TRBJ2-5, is DSGVTQTPKHLITATGQRVTLRCSPRSGDLSVYWYQQSLDQGLQFLIQYYNGEERAKGNILERFSAQQFPDLHSELNLSSLELGDSALYFCASSAGDSGVQETQYFGPGTRLLVL.

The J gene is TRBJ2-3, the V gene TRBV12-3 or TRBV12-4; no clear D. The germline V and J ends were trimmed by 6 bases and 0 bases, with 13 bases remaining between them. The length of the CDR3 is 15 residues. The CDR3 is CASRPKVTSTDTQYF. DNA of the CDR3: TGTGCCAGCAGGCCAAAAGTGACCAGCACAGATACGCAGTATTTT.

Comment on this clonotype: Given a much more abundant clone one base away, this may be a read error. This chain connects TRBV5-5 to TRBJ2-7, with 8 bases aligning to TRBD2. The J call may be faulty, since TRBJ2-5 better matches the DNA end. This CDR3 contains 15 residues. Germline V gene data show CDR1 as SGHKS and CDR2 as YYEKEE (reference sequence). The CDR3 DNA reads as TGTGCCAGCAGCGACCCGGGACTAGTTCAAGCGACCCAGTACTTC. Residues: CASSDPGLVQATQYF.

The CDR3 region has the DNA TGTGCCAGCAGCCGAGGCGGGGAGTATGGCTACACCTTC. Translation gives CASSRGGEYGYTF. This sequence joins TRBV7-9 and TRBJ1-2; D remains unclear. CDR3 length: 13 amino acids. The germline V gene has CDR1 SEHNR and CDR2 FQNEAQ (reference sequence). With 5 bases removed from V and 5 bases from J, the gap between germline ends came to 12 bases.

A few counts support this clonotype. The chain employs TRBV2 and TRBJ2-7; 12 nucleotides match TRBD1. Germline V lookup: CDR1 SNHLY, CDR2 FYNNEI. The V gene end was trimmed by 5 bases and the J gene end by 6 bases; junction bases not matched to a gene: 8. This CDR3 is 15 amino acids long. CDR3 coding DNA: TGTGCCAGCAGTCCCACCGGGACAGGGGGCACCGAGCAGTACTTC. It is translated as CASSPTGTGGTEQYF.

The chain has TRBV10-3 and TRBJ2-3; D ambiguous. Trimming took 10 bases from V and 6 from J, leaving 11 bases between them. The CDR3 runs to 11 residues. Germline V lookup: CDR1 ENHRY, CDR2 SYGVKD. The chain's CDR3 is CATNMGDTQYF. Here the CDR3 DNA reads TGTGCCACCAATATGGGGGATACGCAGTATTTT.

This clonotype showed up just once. Here the CDR3 DNA reads TGTGCCACCAGCGGACAGGGTATCAATGAGCAGTACTTC. The encoded protein is CATSGQGINEQYF. The rearrangement joins TRBV15 to TRBJ2-5, with 8 bases fitting TRBD1. V gave up 5 bases and J gave up 11 bases; unmatched junction bases: 10. Germline V gene data show CDR1 as LNHNV and CDR2 as YYDKDF (reference sequence). This CDR3 is built from 13 residues.

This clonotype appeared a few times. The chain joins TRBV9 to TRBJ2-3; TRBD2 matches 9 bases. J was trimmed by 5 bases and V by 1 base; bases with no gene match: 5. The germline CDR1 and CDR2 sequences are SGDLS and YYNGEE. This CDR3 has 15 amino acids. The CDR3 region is CASSVSSGVEDTQYF. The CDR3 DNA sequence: TGTGCCAGCAGCGTATCTAGCGGGGTGGAAGATACGCAGTATTTT.

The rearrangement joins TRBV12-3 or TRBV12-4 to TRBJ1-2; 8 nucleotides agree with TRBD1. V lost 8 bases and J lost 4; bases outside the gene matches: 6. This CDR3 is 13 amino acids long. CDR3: CASQPTGVYGYTF. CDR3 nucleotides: TGTGCCAGCCAACCGACAGGGGTCTATGGCTACACCTTC.

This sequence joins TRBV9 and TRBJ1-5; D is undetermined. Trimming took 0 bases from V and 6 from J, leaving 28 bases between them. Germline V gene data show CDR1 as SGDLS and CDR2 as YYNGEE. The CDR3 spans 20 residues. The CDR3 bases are TGTGCCAGCAGCGTAGGGGGAGGGTTGAACTATACGGCTGTTGGTCAGCCCCAGCATTTT. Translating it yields CASSVGGGLNYTAVGQPQHF.

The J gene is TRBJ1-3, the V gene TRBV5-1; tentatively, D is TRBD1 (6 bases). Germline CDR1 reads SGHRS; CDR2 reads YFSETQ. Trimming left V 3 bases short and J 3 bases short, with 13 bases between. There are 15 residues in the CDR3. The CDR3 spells CASSSTGSNGNTIYF. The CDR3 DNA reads TGCGCCAGCAGCTCGACAGGCTCGAATGGAAACACCATATATTTT.

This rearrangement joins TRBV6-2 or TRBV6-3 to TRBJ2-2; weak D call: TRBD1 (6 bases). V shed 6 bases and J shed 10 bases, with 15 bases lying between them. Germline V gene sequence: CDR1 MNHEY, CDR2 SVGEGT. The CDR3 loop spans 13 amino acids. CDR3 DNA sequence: TGTGCCAGCAGCTCCCACAGGGTCGCGGAGCTGTTTTTT. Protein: CASSSHRVAELFF.

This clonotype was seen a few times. The CDR3 spells CASRRNSGGTGYTF. CDR3 nucleotides: TGTGCCAGCAGACGCAACTCAGGGGGCACTGGCTACACCTTC. The chain links TRBV3-1 to TRBJ1-2, with TRBD1 matching 8 bases. Germline V gene lookup returns CDR1 LGHDT and CDR2 YNNKEL (reference sequence). The ends lost 6 bases at V and 7 bases at J; junction bases unmatched: 10. The CDR3 spans 14 residues. The full variable domain, its missing parts supplied by reference TRBV3-1 and TRBJ1-2, is DTAVSQTPKYLVTQMGNDKSIKCEQNLGHDTMYWYKQDSKKFLKIMFSYNNKELIINETVPNRFSPKSPDKAHLNLHINSLELGDSAVYFCASRRNSGGTGYTFGSGTRLTVV.

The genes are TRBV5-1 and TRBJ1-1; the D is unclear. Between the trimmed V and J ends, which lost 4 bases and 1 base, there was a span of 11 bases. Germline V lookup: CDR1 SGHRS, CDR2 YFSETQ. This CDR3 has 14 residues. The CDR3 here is CASSKDPTNTEAFF. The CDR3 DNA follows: TGCGCCAGCAGCAAGGACCCGACGAACACTGAAGCTTTCTTT.

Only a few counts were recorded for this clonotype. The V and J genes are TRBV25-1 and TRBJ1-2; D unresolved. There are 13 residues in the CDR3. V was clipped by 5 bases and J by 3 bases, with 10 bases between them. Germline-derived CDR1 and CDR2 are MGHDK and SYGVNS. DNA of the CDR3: TGTGCCAGCAGTCGCTCGACGGACTATGGCTACACCTTC. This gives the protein CASSRSTDYGYTF.

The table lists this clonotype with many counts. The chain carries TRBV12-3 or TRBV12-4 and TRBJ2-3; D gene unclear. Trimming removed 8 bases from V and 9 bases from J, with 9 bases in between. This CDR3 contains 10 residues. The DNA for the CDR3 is TGTGCCAGCCAAGGAGACACGCAGTATTTT. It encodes CASQGDTQYF.

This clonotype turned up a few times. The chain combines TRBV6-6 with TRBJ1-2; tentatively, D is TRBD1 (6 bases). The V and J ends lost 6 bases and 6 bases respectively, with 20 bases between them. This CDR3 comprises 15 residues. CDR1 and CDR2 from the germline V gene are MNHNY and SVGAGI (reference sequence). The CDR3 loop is CASSQTIGGVNGYTF. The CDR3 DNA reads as TGTGCCAGCAGCCAAACAATAGGGGGGGTGAATGGCTACACCTTC.

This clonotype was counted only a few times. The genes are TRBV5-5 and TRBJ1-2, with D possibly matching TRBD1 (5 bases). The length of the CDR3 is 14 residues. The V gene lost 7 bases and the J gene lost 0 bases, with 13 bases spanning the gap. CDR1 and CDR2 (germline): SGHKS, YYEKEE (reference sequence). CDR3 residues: CASLRGDSNYGYTF. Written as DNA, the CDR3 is TGTGCCAGCCTCCGCGGGGACTCTAACTATGGCTACACCTTC.

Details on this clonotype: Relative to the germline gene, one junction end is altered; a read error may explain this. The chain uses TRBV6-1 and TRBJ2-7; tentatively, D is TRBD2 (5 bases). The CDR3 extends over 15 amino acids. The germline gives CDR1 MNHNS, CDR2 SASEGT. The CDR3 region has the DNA TGTGTCAGCAGTCTACACGGAGGTAGCTCCTACGAGCAGTACTTC. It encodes CVSSLHGGSSYEQYF.

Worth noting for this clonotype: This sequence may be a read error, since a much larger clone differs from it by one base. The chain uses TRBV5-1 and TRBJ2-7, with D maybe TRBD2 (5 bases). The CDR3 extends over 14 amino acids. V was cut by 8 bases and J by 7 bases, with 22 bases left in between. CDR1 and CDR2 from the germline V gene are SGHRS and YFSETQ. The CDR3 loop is CARKTSPHYNEQYF. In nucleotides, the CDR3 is TGCGCCAGGAAAACTAGTCCCCACTACAATGAGCAGTACTTC.

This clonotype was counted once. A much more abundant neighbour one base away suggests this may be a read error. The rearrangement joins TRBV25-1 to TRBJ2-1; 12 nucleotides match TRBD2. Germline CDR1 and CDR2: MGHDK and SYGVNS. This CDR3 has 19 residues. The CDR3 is CASSLRTSGANGAYNGQFF. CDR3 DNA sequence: TGTGCCAGCAGTCTGAGGACTAGCGGGGCTAATGGCGCCTACAATGGGCAGTTCTTC.